These 30 T cell receptor beta chains share one sample of origin, sequenced in a study of OX40 agonist ivuxolimab in advanced cancers. Sequenced by immunoSEQ multiplex PCR; TCRdb stores in-frame clones only, minus some. The sample has tens of thousands of clones, approximately 86% seen once. The sequencing used CD4+ or CD8+ T cells sorted from blood, collected in a trial of the OX40 agonist ivuxolimab. The source is an adult with an advanced solid tumor such as melanoma, head and neck, liver or kidney cancer.

The chain employs TRBV14 and TRBJ2-7, with D tentatively TRBD2 (6 bases). The CDR3 spans 15 residues. Germline values: CDR1 SGHDN, CDR2 FVKESK. The V gene lost 4 bases and the J gene lost 3 bases, with 16 bases spanning the gap. The CDR3 protein is CASSPLDGSYYEQYF. CDR3 nucleotide sequence: TGTGCCAGCAGCCCTCTGGACGGGAGTTACTACGAGCAGTACTTC. Complete variable domain (other parts from reference TRBV14 and TRBJ2-7): EAGVTQFPSHSVIEKGQTVTLRCDPISGHDNLYWYRRVMGKEIKFLLHFVKESKQDESGMPNNRFLAERTGGTYSTLKVQPAELEDSGVYFCASSPLDGSYYEQYFGPGTRLTVT.

The chain is built from TRBV5-1 and TRBJ2-3; weak D call: TRBD2 (6 bases). Trimming shortened V by 9 bases and J by 3 bases, and 14 bases separated the two germline ends. The CDR3 is made up of 13 amino acids. Per the germline V gene, CDR1 is SGHRS and CDR2 is YFSETQ. In DNA form, the CDR3 reads TGCGCCACCGGAGGGTTTGAGACAGATACGCAGTATTTT. Translating gives CATGGFETDTQYF. Drawing the rest from reference TRBV5-1 and TRBJ2-3, the complete variable domain is KAGVTQTPRYLIKTRGQQVTLSCSPISGHRSVSWYQQTPGQGLQFLFEYFSETQRNKGNFPGRFSGRQFSNSRSEMNVSTLELGDSALYLCATGGFETDTQYFGPGTRLTVL.

The chain's CDR3 is CAWSGGAEAFF. As DNA, the CDR3 is TGTGCCTGGAGTGGGGGAGCTGAAGCTTTCTTT. The chain recombines TRBV30 with TRBJ1-1; D uncertain. The V gene lost 1 base and the J gene lost 6 bases, with 6 bases spanning the gap. CDR3 length: 11 amino acids. Germline values: CDR1 GTSNPN, CDR2 SVGIG (reference sequence).

This clone came up a few times. This rearrangement joins TRBV7-8 to TRBJ2-5, with TRBD2 matching 8 bases. Looked up from germline, CDR1 is SGHVS and CDR2 is FQNEAQ. The junction had 7 bases not matched to a gene; V was cut back by 2 bases and J by 5 bases. The CDR3 has 15 residues. CDR3 amino acids: CASSLTGGSGETQYF. CDR3 in DNA: TGTGCCAGCAGCTTAACGGGGGGGAGCGGGGAGACCCAGTACTTC. The variable domain in full, with the rest retrieved from reference TRBV7-8 and TRBJ2-5, is GAGVSQSPRYKVAKRGQDVALRCDPISGHVSLFWYQQALGQGPEFLTYFQNEAQLDKSGLPSDRFFAERPEGSVSTLKIQRTQQEDSAVYLCASSLTGGSGETQYFGPGTRLLVL.

The chain employs TRBV4-3 and TRBJ2-1; D assignment may be TRBD1 or TRBD2 (5 bases each). The germline V and J ends were trimmed by 0 bases and 9 bases, with 12 bases remaining between them. Germline V lookup: CDR1 LGHNA, CDR2 YSLEER. This CDR3 region has 14 residues. The CDR3: CASSQDGTRGEQFF. The CDR3 DNA follows: TGCGCCAGCAGCCAAGATGGGACCCGGGGTGAGCAGTTCTTC.

The rearrangement joins TRBV5-5 to TRBJ1-6; the D is unclear. V was cut by 0 bases and J by 8 bases, with 15 bases left in between. The CDR3 runs 16 residues. CDR1 and CDR2 (germline): SGHKS, YYEKEE (reference sequence). The CDR3: CASSLDPSASHSPLHF. In nucleotides, the CDR3 is TGTGCCAGCAGCTTGGATCCGTCGGCCAGTCATTCACCCCTCCACTTT.

In nucleotides, the CDR3 is TGTGCCAGCAGCTACGCAGGGGGCGGGCTAGCGGGAGGGTACTACAATGAGCAGTTCTTC. This gives the protein CASSYAGGGLAGGYYNEQFF. V gene TRBV7-3 combines with J gene TRBJ2-1; the match to TRBD2 covers 12 bases. Germline trimming cut 4 bases from V and 3 bases from J; bases unmatched to any gene: 16. This CDR3 has 20 amino acids. Germline V gene data show CDR1 as SGHTA and CDR2 as FQGTGA.

This chain connects TRBV9 to TRBJ2-1; the D call may be TRBD1 or TRBD2 (6 bases each). Germline loops: CDR1 SGDLS, CDR2 YYNGEE. The CDR3 covers 15 residues. V was shortened by 4 bases and J by 11 bases, with 22 bases between the two germline ends. The CDR3 loop reads CASSPGDGGTSQQFF. CDR3 coding DNA: TGTGCCAGCAGCCCGGGGGATGGGGGCACATCGCAGCAGTTCTTC.

This clone was picked up one time. The rearrangement joins TRBV7-9 to TRBJ2-2, with D possibly being TRBD1 or TRBD2 (5 bases each). The V end lost 6 bases, the J end lost 7 bases, and 18 bases lay between the germline ends. This CDR3 has 15 amino acids. Germline-derived CDR1 and CDR2 are SEHNR and FQNEAQ (reference sequence). The CDR3 spells CASRLSGRKGGELFF. In DNA form, the CDR3 reads TGTGCCAGCAGGCTCTCGGGGCGGAAAGGCGGGGAGCTGTTTTTT.

The J gene is TRBJ1-1, the V gene TRBV28; D remains unclear. Trimming pared 7 bases from V and 1 base from J, leaving 10 bases between. Germline V gene data show CDR1 as MDHEN and CDR2 as SYDVKM. This CDR3 is built from 13 residues. CDR3 amino acids: CASKGTPNTEAFF. The DNA for the CDR3 is TGTGCCAGCAAGGGCACGCCGAACACTGAAGCTTTCTTT.

The DNA of the CDR3 is TGTGCCAGCACCCGGGACAGACAATACAATGAGCAGTTCTTC. This translates into CASTRDRQYNEQFF. The chain links TRBV6-1 to TRBJ2-1; TRBD1 matches 7 bases. The germline gives CDR1 MNHNS, CDR2 SASEGT. Trimming took 7 bases from V and 4 from J; bases not matched to a gene: 7. The CDR3 has 14 amino acids.

The J gene is TRBJ2-7, the V gene TRBV4-2; D uncertain. Trimming removed 0 bases from V and 2 bases from J, with 8 bases in between. The CDR3 runs to 14 residues. Germline V gene data show CDR1 as LGHNA and CDR2 as YNFKEQ. CDR3 amino acids: CASSQELQAYEQYF. CDR3 coding DNA: TGTGCCAGCAGCCAAGAGTTGCAGGCCTACGAGCAGTACTTC.

This clone was observed a single time. The chain is built from TRBV9 and TRBJ2-1; no definite D call. The CDR3 extends over 14 amino acids. In germline, CDR1 is SGDLS, CDR2 YYNGEE. V was cut by 7 bases and J by 0 bases, with 11 bases left in between. CDR3 sequence: CASAAAHSYNEQFF. In DNA, the CDR3 is TGTGCCAGCGCCGCGGCTCACTCCTACAATGAGCAGTTCTTC.

This clone came up a few times. CDR3 residues: CASSLLSDGSYEQYF. Written as DNA, the CDR3 is TGTGCCAGCAGCTTATTATCCGACGGGAGCTACGAGCAGTACTTC. This chain connects TRBV11-2 to TRBJ2-7; tentative D call: TRBD2 (6 bases). This CDR3 region has 15 residues. V was shortened by 2 bases and J by 3 bases, with 14 bases between the two germline ends. Per germline, CDR1 SGHAT and CDR2 FQNNGV. Variable domain in full (rest from reference TRBV11-2 and TRBJ2-7): EAGVAQSPRYKIIEKRQSVAFWCNPISGHATLYWYQQILGQGPKLLIQFQNNGVVDDSQLPKDRFSAERLKGVDSTLKIQPAKLEDSAVYLCASSLLSDGSYEQYFGPGTRLTVT.

This clone was counted a single time. The V call is TRBV7-2, the J call TRBJ2-1, with 9 nucleotides matching TRBD2. In germline, CDR1 is SGHTA, CDR2 FQGNSA. The CDR3 length is 14 residues. V shed 5 bases and J 8 bases; nucleotides not matched to a gene: 7. CDR3 DNA sequence: TGTGCCAGCAGCGACCGGACTAGCGAAGATGAGCAGTTCTTC. Protein: CASSDRTSEDEQFF.

This chain links TRBV19 with TRBJ2-3, with 7 bases fitting TRBD2. Germline V CDR1 and CDR2: LNHDA, SQIVND (reference sequence). Germline trimming cut 3 bases from V and 1 base from J; bases unmatched to any gene: 7. The CDR3 is 16 residues long. Written as DNA, the CDR3 is TGTGCCAGTAGTATCGTCGGCAGCGGGGGCACAGATACGCAGTATTTT. It codes for CASSIVGSGGTDTQYF.

The rearrangement uses TRBV4-2 and TRBJ2-5; TRBD2 aligns across 12 bases. The CDR3 is 16 residues long. V was clipped by 0 bases and J by 7 bases; unmatched bases: 6. CDR1 LGHNA and CDR2 YNFKEQ come from the germline V gene. The CDR3 sequence: CASSQELAGGLGTQYF. The CDR3 bases are TGTGCCAGCAGCCAAGAACTAGCGGGAGGTCTAGGGACCCAGTACTTC.

J is TRBJ2-5 and V is TRBV10-3, with D perhaps matching TRBD1 (6 bases). Germline loops: CDR1 ENHRY, CDR2 SYGVKD. The CDR3 sequence is 15 residues long. V was shortened by 2 bases and J by 2 bases, with 12 bases between the two germline ends. Here the CDR3 reads CAISEIGTSQETQYF. The CDR3 DNA follows: TGTGCCATCAGTGAGATAGGGACATCGCAAGAGACCCAGTACTTC.

This clone has more than one count but fewer than ten. The genes are TRBV28 and TRBJ2-5; D not certain. The CDR3 is 11 amino acids. V shed 8 bases and J shed 5 bases, with 9 bases lying between them. Looked up from germline, CDR1 is MDHEN and CDR2 is SYDVKM. CDR3 bases: TGTGCCAGCGCCGTTAGCGAGACCCAGTACTTC. Protein sequence: CASAVSETQYF.

The rearrangement uses TRBV12-2 and TRBJ2-1; the table's D call of TRBD2 was not tested on the DNA. TRBV12-2 is a recognized pseudogene. The CDR3 is 18 residues long. In nucleotides, the CDR3 is TGTGCAAGTCGCTCAACCCGGGACTATCACCTCTCCTACAATGAGCAGTTCTTC. Protein product: CASRSTRDYHLSYNEQFF.

The chain carries TRBV7-9 and TRBJ1-3; a possible D gene is TRBD1 (5 bases). Trimming left V 5 bases short and J 4 bases short, with 12 bases between. The CDR3 loop spans 14 amino acids. The germline CDR1 and CDR2 sequences are SEHNR and FQNEAQ (reference sequence). The CDR3 region is CASSNRDGGNTIYF. In DNA form, the CDR3 reads TGTGCCAGCAGCAACCGGGACGGGGGAAACACCATATATTTT. Combining the CDR3 with reference TRBV7-9 and TRBJ1-3 gives the whole variable domain DTGVSQNPRHKITKRGQNVTFRCDPISEHNRLYWYRQTLGQGPEFLTYFQNEAQLEKSRLLSDRFSAERPKGSFSTLEIQRTEQGDSAMYLCASSNRDGGNTIYFGEGSWLTVV.

The J gene is TRBJ1-5, the V gene TRBV7-2; 7 bases fit TRBD1. The CDR3 loop spans 15 amino acids. Germline V CDR1 and CDR2: SGHTA, FQGNSA. Unmatched junction bases numbered 4, after V lost 5 bases and J lost 0 bases. The chain's CDR3 is CASSRDRNSNQPQHF. In DNA, the CDR3 is TGTGCCAGCAGCCGGGACAGAAATAGCAATCAGCCCCAGCATTTT.

This clone was observed a handful of times. The chain recombines TRBV5-1 with TRBJ2-3; 7 bases map to TRBD2. The CDR3 is 14 residues long. V lost 3 bases and J lost 2; bases outside the gene matches: 3. CDR1 is SGHRS and CDR2 is YFSETQ in the germline V gene. The CDR3 region has the DNA TGCGCCAGCAGCTCCGGGACTAACACAGATACGCAGTATTTT. Amino acid sequence: CASSSGTNTDTQYF.

V usage is TRBV7-2 and J usage is TRBJ2-1, with D possibly being TRBD2 (7 bases). The germline CDR1 and CDR2 sequences are SGHTA and FQGNSA. The CDR3 spans 16 residues. With 5 bases removed from V and 7 bases from J, the gap between germline ends came to 21 bases. CDR3 residues: CASSLRGRAVGNEQFF. The CDR3 DNA reads TGTGCCAGCAGCCTTAGGGGGAGGGCGGTTGGGAATGAGCAGTTCTTC.

V and J are TRBV14 and TRBJ2-5; a possible D gene is TRBD1 (6 bases). The CDR3 is 15 amino acids. V was clipped by 4 bases and J by 2 bases, with 14 bases between them. Germline loops: CDR1 SGHDN, CDR2 FVKESK. The CDR3 DNA sequence: TGTGCCAGCAGCCGTATGGGACACCAACAAGAGACCCAGTACTTC. This gives the protein CASSRMGHQQETQYF.

This clone was picked up one time. The chain employs TRBV19 and TRBJ2-3; 8 bases are shared with TRBD2. Trimming took 5 bases from V and 6 from J; bases not matched to a gene: 4. Germline loops: CDR1 LNHDA, CDR2 SQIVND (reference sequence). The CDR3 consists of 13 residues. CDR3 region: CASSSQRGDTQYF. The CDR3 DNA is TGTGCCAGTAGTTCCCAGCGGGGGGATACGCAGTATTTT.

This clone showed up just a few times. The rearrangement joins TRBV9 to TRBJ2-6; D is possibly TRBD1 (5 bases). The V and J ends lost 0 bases and 0 bases respectively, with 10 bases between them. CDR3 length: 17 residues. CDR1 SGDLS and CDR2 YYNGEE come from the germline V gene. The chain's CDR3 is CASSVAGYLSGANVLTF. Here the CDR3 DNA reads TGTGCCAGCAGCGTAGCAGGGTACCTCTCTGGGGCCAACGTCCTGACTTTC.

This chain joins TRBV25-1 and TRBJ1-5; no definite D call. CDR1 is MGHDK, CDR2 SYGVNS, per germline. The ends were cut back, 3 bases at V and 1 base at J, with 4 bases in the middle. The length of the CDR3 is 13 residues. CDR3 loop: CASSDNSNQPQHF. CDR3 DNA sequence: TGTGCCAGCAGTGATAACAGCAATCAGCCCCAGCATTTT.

The chain has TRBV7-2 and TRBJ1-4; D possibly corresponds to TRBD1 (5 bases). V lost 2 bases and J 8 bases, leaving 15 bases between the germline ends. Germline V lookup: CDR1 SGHTA, CDR2 FQGNSA. This CDR3 is built from 15 residues. In DNA form, the CDR3 reads TGTGCCAGCAGCTTATTCGGGCAGGGTGGGGAAAAACTGTTTTTT. Translating gives CASSLFGQGGEKLFF. Filled out from reference TRBV7-2 and TRBJ1-4, the complete variable domain reads GAGVSQSPSNKVTEKGKDVELRCDPISGHTALYWYRQSLGQGLEFLIYFQGNSAPDKSGLPSDRFSAERTGGSVSTLTIQRTQQEDSAVYLCASSLFGQGGEKLFFGSGTQLSVL.

This clone has just one count. Different DNA sequences within this sample yield the same CDR3. V gene TRBV7-2 combines with J gene TRBJ2-2; D is perhaps TRBD2 (6 bases). CDR1 and CDR2 (germline): SGHTA, FQGNSA. The CDR3 length is 16 residues. The V end lost 0 bases, the J end lost 2 bases, and 10 bases lay between the germline ends. CDR3 in DNA: TGTGCCAGCAGCTTAGCTGGGGGGACCAACACCGGGGAGCTGTTTTTT. As protein: CASSLAGGTNTGELFF.